Many counts were recorded for the clone carrying this T cell receptor (beta chain). Its antigen is not known. The CDR3 is made up of 15 amino acids. V lost 8 bases, J lost 0 bases, and 13 bases lay in between. This entry is derived from a study of metastatic and nonmetastatic thyroid tumors. Thyroid surgery took place with no prior treatment in any patient. Study results and limitations: In both blood and tumor samples, TCR beta diversity was reported significantly higher for malignant than benign nodules.

Per the original data handling: Using the CDR3 differences seen across clinicopathological groups, the authors built a distant-metastasis classifier for papillary thyroid cancer, which was meant to discriminate distant-metastatic patients. TCRdb re-analyzed the PCR reads through MiXCR. The V and J calls shown here were made by TCRdb, not taken from the authors' results. Here the sample spans some 21,000 clones, about a sixth being singletons. Input material: blood. The V call is TRBV12-3 or TRBV12-4, the J call TRBJ2-2; possible D gene TRBD2, 5 bases. The sequence was collected from a male donor with papillary thyroid cancer or a benign thyroid nodule (not recorded which). Some clones in this sample may be carry-over from other donors' samples. For the CDR3, the DNA is TGTGCCAGCCTTAAGCGGAACGCGAACACCGGGGAGCTGTTTTTT. Translated: CASLKRNANTGELFF.